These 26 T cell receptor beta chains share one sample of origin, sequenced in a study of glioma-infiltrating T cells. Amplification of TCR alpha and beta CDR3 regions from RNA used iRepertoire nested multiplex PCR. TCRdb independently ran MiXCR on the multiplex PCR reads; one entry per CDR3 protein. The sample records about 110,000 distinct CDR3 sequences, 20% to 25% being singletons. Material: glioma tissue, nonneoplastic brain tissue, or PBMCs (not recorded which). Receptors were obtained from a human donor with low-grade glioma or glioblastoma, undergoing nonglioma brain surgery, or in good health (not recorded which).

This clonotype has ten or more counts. CDR3 bases: TGCAGTGCTAGAGATACTCGCGGGGGGGCAGAGACCCAGTACTTC. Amino acid sequence: CSARDTRGGAETQYF. The V gene is TRBV20-1, the J gene TRBJ2-5; the match to TRBD2 covers 9 bases. Germline V gene lookup returns CDR1 DFQATT and CDR2 SNEGSKA (reference sequence). With 0 bases clipped from V and 4 bases from J, the junction kept 6 bases outside the gene matches. The CDR3 runs 15 residues.

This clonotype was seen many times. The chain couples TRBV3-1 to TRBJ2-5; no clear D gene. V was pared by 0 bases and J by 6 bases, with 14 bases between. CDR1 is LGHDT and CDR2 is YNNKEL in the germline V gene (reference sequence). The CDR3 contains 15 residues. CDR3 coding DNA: TGTGCCAGCAGCCAAGAAGGAACTGTCAGGAAGACCCAGTACTTC. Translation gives CASSQEGTVRKTQYF.

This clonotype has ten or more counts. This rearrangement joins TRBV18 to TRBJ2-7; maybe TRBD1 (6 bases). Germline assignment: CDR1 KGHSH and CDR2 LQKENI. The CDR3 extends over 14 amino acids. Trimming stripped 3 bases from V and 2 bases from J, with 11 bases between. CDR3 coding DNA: TGTGCCAGCTCACCCCCGGACAGTCCCTACGAGCAGTACTTC. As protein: CASSPPDSPYEQYF.

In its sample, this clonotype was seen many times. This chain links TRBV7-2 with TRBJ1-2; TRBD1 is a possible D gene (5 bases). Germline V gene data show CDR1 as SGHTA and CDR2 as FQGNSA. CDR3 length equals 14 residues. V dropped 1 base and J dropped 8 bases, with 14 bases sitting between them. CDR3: CASSLEGRVQGYTF. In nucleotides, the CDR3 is TGTGCCAGCAGCTTAGAAGGCAGGGTTCAAGGCTACACCTTC.

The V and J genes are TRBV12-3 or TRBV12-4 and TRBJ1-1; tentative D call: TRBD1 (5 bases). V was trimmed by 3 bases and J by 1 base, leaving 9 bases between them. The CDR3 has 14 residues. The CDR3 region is CASSFQGPNTEAFF. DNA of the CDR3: TGTGCCAGCAGTTTCCAGGGCCCGAACACTGAAGCTTTCTTT.

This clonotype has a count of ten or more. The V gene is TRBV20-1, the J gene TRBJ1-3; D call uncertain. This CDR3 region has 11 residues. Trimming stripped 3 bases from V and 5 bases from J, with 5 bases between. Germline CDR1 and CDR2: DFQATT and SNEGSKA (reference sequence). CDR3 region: CSASSRNTIYF. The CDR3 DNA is TGCAGTGCTAGTTCCCGAAACACCATATATTTT.

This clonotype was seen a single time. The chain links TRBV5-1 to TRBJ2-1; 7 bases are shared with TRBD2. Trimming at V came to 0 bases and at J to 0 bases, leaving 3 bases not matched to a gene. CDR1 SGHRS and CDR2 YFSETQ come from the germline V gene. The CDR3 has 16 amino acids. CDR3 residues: CASSLDGRPSYNEQFF. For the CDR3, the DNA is TGCGCCAGCAGCTTGGACGGGAGGCCCTCCTACAATGAGCAGTTCTTC. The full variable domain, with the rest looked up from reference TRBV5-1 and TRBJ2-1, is KAGVTQTPRYLIKTRGQQVTLSCSPISGHRSVSWYQQTPGQGLQFLFEYFSETQRNKGNFPGRFSGRQFSNSRSEMNVSTLELGDSALYLCASSLDGRPSYNEQFFGPGTRLTVL.

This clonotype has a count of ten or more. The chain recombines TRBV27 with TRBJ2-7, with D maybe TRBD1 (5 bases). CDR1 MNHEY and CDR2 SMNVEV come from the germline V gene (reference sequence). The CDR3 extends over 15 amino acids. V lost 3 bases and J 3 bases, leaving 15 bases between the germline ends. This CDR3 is CASSFGADLRYEQYF. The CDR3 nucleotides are TGTGCCAGCAGTTTTGGGGCAGACTTACGCTACGAGCAGTACTTC.

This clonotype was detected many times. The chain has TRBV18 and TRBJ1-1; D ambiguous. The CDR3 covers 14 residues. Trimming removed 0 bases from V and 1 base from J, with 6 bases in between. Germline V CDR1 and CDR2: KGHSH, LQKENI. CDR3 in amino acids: CASSPPPENTEAFF. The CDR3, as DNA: TGTGCCAGCTCACCACCACCAGAGAACACTGAAGCTTTCTTT. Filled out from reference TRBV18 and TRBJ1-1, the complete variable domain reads NAGVMQNPRHLVRRRGQEARLRCSPMKGHSHVYWYRQLPEEGLKFMVYLQKENIIDESGMPKERFSAEFPKEGPSILRIQQVVRGDSAAYFCASSPPPENTEAFFGQGTRLTVV.

CDR3 sequence reads: CASSLTGQWMNTEAFF. The CDR3 DNA reads TGTGCCAGCAGCCTGACAGGACAGTGGATGAACACTGAAGCTTTCTTT. The chain joins TRBV27 to TRBJ1-1; tentative D call: TRBD1 (6 bases). The CDR3 extends over 16 amino acids. Germline V lookup: CDR1 MNHEY, CDR2 SMNVEV (reference sequence). V was trimmed by 6 bases and J by 0 bases, leaving 17 bases between them.

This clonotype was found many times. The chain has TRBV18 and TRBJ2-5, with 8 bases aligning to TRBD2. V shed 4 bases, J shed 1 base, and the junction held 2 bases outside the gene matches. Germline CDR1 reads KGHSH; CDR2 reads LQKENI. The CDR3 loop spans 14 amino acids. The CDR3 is CASSRTSGQETQYF. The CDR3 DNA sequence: TGTGCCAGCTCACGTACTAGCGGCCAAGAGACCCAGTACTTC. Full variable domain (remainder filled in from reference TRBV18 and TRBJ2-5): NAGVMQNPRHLVRRRGQEARLRCSPMKGHSHVYWYRQLPEEGLKFMVYLQKENIIDESGMPKERFSAEFPKEGPSILRIQQVVRGDSAAYFCASSRTSGQETQYFGPGTRLLVL.

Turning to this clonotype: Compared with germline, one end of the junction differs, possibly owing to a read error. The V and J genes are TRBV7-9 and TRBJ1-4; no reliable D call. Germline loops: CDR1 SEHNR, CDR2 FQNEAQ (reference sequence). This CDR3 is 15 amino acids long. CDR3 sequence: CASSLAGPYNEKLLF. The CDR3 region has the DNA TGTGCCAGCAGCTTAGCCGGGCCCTATAATGAAAAACTGCTTTTT.

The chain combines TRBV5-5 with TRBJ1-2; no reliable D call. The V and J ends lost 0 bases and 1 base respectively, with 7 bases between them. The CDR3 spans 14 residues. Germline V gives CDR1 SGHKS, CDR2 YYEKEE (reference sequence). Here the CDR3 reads CASSLAGSNYGYTF. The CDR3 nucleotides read TGTGCCAGCAGCTTGGCCGGGAGTAACTATGGCTACACCTTC.

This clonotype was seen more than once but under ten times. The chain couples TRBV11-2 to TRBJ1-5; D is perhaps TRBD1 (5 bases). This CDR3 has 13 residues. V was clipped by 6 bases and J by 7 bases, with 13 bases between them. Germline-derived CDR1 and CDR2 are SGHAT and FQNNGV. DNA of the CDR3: TGTGCCAGCAGGGCGGGAGGGGAACAGCCCCAGCATTTT. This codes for CASRAGGEQPQHF.

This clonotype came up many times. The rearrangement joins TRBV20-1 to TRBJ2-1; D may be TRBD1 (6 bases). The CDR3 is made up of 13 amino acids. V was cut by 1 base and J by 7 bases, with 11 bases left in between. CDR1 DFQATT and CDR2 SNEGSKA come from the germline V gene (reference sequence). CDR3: CSARADRSNEQFF. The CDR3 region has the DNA TGCAGTGCTAGAGCGGACAGATCTAATGAGCAGTTCTTC.

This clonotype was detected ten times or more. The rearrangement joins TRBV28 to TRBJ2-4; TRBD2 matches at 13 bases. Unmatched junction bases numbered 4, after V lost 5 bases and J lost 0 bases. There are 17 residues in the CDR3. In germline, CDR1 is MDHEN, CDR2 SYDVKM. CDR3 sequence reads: CASSQTSGRLAKNIQYF. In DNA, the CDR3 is TGTGCCAGCAGTCAGACTAGCGGGAGGCTAGCCAAAAACATTCAGTACTTC.

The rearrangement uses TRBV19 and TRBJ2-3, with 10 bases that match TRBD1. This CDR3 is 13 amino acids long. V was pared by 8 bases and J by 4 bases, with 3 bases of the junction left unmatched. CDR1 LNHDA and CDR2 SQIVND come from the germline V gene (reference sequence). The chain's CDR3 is CASVGTGADTQYF. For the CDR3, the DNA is TGTGCCAGTGTTGGGACAGGGGCAGATACGCAGTATTTT. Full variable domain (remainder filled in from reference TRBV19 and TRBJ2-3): DGGITQSPKYLFRKEGQNVTLSCEQNLNHDAMYWYRQDPGQGLRLIYYSQIVNDFQKGDIAEGYSVSREKKESFPLTVTSAQKNPTAFYLCASVGTGADTQYFGPGTRLTVL.

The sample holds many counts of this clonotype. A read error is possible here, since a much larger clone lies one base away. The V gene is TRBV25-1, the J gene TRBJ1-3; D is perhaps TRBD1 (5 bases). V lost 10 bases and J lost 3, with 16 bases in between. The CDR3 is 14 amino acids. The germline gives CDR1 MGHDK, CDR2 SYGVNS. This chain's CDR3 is CANKRGSHGNTIYF. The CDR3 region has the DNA TGTGCCAACAAGAGGGGAAGCCATGGAAACACCATATATTTT.

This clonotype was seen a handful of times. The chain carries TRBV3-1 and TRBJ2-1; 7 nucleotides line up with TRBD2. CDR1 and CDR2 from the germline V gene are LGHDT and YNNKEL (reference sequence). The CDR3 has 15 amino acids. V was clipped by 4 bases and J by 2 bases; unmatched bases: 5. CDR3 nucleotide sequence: TGTGCCAGCAGCCCCGAGGCGGGGGCCTACAATGAGCAGTTCTTC. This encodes CASSPEAGAYNEQFF.

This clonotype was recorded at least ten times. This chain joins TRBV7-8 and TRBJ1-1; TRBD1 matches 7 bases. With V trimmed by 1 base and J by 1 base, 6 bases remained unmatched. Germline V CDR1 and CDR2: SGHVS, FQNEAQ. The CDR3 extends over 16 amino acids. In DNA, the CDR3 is TGTGCCAGCAGCTTAGGTGACAACAGGGGGAACACTGAAGCTTTCTTT. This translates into CASSLGDNRGNTEAFF.

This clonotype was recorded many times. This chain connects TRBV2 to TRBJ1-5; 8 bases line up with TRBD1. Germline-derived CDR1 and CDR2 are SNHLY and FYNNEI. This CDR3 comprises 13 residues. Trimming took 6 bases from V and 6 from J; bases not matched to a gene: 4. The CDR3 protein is CASRDREGQPQHF. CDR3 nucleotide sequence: TGTGCCAGCAGGGACAGGGAGGGTCAGCCCCAGCATTTT.

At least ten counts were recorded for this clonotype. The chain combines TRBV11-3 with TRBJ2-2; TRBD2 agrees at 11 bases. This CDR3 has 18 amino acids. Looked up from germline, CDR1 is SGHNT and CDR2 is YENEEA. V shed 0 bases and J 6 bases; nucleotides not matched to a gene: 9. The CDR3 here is CASSLESGTSGRAGELFF. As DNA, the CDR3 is TGTGCCAGCAGCTTAGAGTCCGGAACTAGCGGGAGAGCCGGGGAGCTGTTTTTT.

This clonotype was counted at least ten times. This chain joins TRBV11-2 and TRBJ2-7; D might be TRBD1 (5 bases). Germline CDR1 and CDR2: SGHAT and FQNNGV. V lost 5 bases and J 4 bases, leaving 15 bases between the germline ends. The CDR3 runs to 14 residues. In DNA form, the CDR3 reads TGTGCCAGCAGCCCCCAGGGTCGGCGATACGAGCAGTACTTC. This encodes CASSPQGRRYEQYF.

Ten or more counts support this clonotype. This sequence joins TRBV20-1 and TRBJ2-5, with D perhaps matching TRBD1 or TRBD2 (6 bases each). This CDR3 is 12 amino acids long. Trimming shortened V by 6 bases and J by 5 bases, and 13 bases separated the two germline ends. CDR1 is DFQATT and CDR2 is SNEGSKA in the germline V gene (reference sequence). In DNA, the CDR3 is TGCAGTGCGAAGAGGGGGGACGAGACCCAGTACTTC. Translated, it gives CSAKRGDETQYF.

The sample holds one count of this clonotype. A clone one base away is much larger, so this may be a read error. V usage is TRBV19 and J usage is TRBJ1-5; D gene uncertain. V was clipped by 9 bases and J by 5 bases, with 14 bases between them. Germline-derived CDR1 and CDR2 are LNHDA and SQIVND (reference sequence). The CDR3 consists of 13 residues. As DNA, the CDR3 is TGTGCCAGCAGCTGGTCGTCCGATCAGCCCCAGCATTTT. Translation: CASSWSSDQPQHF.

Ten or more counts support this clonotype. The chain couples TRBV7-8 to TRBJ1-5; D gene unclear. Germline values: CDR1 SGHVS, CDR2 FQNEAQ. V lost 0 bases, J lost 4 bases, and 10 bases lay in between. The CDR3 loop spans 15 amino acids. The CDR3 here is CASSLAVLGNQPQHF. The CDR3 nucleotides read TGTGCCAGCAGCTTAGCCGTGCTCGGAAATCAGCCCCAGCATTTT.